The T cell receptor beta chain described here comes from a study of T cells in narcolepsy. Overall study results and limits: No autoreactive T cell clone sequences appeared in some memory CD4+ repertoires.

A note on this clone: What it binds is unknown.

The CDR3 is made up of 15 amino acids. Germline assignment: CDR1 SGHTA and CDR2 FQGNSA. Trimming took 8 bases from V and 5 from J; bases not matched to a gene: 10. Sequencing was performed with immunoSEQ multiplex PCR; in TCRdb, only in-frame clones are kept and a portion is missing. The sample shows approximately 25,000 clones, about four fifths of them seen only once. The J gene is TRBJ2-5, the V gene TRBV7-2; 11 bases map to TRBD2. This sequence was found in a human donor in good health. Sequencing was done on a sample of memory (CD45RA-) CD4+ T cells from blood. The CDR3 reads CASRYSGGAWETQYF. For the CDR3, the DNA is TGTGCCAGCCGCTATAGCGGGGGGGCCTGGGAGACCCAGTACTTC.